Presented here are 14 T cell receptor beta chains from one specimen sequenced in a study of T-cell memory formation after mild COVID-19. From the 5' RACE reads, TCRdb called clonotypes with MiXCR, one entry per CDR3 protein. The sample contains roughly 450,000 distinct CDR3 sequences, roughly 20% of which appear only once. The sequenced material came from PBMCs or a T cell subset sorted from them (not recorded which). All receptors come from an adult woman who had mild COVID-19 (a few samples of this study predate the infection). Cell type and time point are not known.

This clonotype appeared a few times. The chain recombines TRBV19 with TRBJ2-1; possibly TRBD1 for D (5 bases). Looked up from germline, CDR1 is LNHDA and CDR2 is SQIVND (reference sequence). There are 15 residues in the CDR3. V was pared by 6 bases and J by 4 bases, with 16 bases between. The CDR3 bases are TGTGCCAGTAGCCGGCTGCAGGGCCCTTACAATGAGCAGTTCTTC. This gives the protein CASSRLQGPYNEQFF.

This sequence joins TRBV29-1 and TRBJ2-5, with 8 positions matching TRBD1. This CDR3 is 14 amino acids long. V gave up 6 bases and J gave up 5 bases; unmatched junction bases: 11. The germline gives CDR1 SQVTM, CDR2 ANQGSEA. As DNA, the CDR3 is TGCAGCGTCTCAGGACAGGGCCGGTTGGAGACCCAGTACTTC. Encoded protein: CSVSGQGRLETQYF.

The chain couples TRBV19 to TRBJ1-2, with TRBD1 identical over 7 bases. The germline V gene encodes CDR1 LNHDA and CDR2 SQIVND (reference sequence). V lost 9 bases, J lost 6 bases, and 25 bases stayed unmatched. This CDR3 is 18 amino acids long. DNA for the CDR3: TGTGCCAGCTTCAAAAGGTTGGCCACTGGCGGGACAGCGCATGGCTACACCTTC. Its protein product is CASFKRLATGGTAHGYTF.

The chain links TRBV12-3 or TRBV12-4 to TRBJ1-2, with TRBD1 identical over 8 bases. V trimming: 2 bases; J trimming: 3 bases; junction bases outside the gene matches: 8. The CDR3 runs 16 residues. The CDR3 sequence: CASSLIEPGGDYGYTF. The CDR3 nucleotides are TGTGCCAGCAGTTTAATCGAGCCAGGGGGCGACTATGGCTACACCTTC.

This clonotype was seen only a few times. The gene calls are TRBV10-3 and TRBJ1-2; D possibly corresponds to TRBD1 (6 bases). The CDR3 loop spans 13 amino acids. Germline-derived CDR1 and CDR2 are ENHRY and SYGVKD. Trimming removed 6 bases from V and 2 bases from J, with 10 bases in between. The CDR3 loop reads CAISLQGNYGYTF. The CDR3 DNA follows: TGTGCCATCAGCCTACAGGGCAACTATGGCTACACCTTC.

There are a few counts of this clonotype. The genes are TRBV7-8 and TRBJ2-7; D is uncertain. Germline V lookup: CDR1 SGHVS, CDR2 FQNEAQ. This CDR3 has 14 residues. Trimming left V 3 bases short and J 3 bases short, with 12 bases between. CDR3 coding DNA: TGTGCCAGCAGCTTGCTCCCGAGCGACTACGAGCAGTACTTC. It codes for CASSLLPSDYEQYF. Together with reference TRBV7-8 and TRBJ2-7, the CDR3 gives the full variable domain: GAGVSQSPRYKVAKRGQDVALRCDPISGHVSLFWYQQALGQGPEFLTYFQNEAQLDKSGLPSDRFFAERPEGSVSTLKIQRTQQEDSAVYLCASSLLPSDYEQYFGPGTRLTVT.

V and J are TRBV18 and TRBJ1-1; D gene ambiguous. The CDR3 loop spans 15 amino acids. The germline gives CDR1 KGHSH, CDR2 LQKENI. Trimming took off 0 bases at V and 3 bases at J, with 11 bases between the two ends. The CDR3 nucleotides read TGTGCCAGCTCACCACCGGCGGTCCGGGACACTGAAGCTTTCTTT. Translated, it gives CASSPPAVRDTEAFF.

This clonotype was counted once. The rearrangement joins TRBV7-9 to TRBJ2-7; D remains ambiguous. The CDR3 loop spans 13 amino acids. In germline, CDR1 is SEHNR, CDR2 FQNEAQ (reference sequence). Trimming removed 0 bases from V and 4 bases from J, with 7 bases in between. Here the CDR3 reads CASSLAGKYEQYF. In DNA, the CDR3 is TGTGCCAGCAGCTTAGCCGGCAAGTACGAGCAGTACTTC. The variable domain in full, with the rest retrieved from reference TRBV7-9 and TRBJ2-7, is DTGVSQNPRHKITKRGQNVTFRCDPISEHNRLYWYRQTLGQGPEFLTYFQNEAQLEKSRLLSDRFSAERPKGSFSTLEIQRTEQGDSAMYLCASSLAGKYEQYFGPGTRLTVT.

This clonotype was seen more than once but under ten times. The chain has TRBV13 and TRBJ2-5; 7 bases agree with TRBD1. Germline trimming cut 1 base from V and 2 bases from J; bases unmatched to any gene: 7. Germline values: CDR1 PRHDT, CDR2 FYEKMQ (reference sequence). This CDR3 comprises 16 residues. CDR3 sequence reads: CASSLALGRGQETQYF. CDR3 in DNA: TGTGCCAGCAGCTTAGCGCTGGGCAGGGGGCAAGAGACCCAGTACTTC.

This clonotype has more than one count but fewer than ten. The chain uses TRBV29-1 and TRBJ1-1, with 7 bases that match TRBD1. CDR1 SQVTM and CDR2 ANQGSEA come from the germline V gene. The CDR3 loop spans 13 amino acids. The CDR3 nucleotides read TGCGGATTACAGGGGCGCGGGAACACTGAAGCTTTCTTT. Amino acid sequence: CGLQGRGNTEAFF. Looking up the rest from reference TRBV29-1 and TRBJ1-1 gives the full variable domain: SAVISQKPSRDICQRGTSLTIQCQVDSQVTMMFWYRQQPGQSLTLIATANQGSEATYESGFVIDKFPISRPNLTFSTLTVSNMSPEDSSIYLCGLQGRGNTEAFFGQGTRLTVV.

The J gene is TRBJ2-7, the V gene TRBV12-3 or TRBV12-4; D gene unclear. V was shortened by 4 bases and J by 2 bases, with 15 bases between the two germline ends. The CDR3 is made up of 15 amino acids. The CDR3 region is CASSYAVSGPYEQYF. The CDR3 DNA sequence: TGTGCCAGCAGTTACGCCGTCTCAGGTCCCTACGAGCAGTACTTC.

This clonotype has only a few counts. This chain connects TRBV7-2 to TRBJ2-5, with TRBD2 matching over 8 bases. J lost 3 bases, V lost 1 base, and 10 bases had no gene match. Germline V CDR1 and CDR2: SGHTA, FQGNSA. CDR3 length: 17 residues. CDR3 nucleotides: TGTGCCAGCAGCTTAGAGGCTCTAGCGGGTTACGAAGAGACCCAGTACTTC. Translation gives CASSLEALAGYEETQYF.

In DNA form, the CDR3 reads TGTGCCAGCAGTTATCAGGGAAGGAACACTGAAGCTTTCTTT. It codes for CASSYQGRNTEAFF. V usage is TRBV6-5 and J usage is TRBJ1-1, with D perhaps TRBD1 (5 bases). The CDR3 extends over 14 amino acids. The germline CDR1 and CDR2 sequences are MNHEY and SVGAGI. The V end lost 3 bases, the J end lost 1 base, and 9 bases lay between the germline ends.

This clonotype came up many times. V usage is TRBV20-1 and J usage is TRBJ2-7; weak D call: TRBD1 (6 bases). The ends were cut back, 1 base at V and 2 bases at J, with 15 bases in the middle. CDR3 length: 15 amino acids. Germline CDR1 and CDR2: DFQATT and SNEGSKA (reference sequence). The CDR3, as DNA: TGCAGTGCTAGAGTTCCCGGCAGGGGCGCCTACGAGCAGTACTTC. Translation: CSARVPGRGAYEQYF.